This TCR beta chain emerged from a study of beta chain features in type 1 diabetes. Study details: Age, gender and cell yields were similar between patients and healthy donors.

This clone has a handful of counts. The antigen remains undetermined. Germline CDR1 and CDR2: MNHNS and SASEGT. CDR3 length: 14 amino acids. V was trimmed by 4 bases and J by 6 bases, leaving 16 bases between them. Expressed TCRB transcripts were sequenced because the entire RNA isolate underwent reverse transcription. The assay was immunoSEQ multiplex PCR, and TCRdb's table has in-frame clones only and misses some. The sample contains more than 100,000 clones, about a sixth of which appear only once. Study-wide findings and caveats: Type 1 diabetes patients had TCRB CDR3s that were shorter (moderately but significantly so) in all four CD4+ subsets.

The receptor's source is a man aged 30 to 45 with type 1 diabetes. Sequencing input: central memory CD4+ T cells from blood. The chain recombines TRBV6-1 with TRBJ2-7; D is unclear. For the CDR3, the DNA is TGTGCCAGCAGTGGGGATCACATACGTTTCGAGCAGTACTTC. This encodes CASSGDHIRFEQYF.